These 16 T cell receptor beta chains were all obtained from the same sample, sequenced in a study of breast tumors, draining lymph nodes, adjacent tissues. TCRdb analysed the multiplex PCR reads with MiXCR anew, one entry per CDR3 protein. The sample yields 150,000 to 250,000 distinct CDR3 sequences, approximately 33% seen once. The lymph nodes were axillary draining lymph nodes from breast cancer patients. The source material was axillary lymph node tissue. The receptor source for this set is a female donor with breast cancer. Some clones in this sample may be carry-over from other donors' samples.

This clonotype was seen repeatedly, ten times or more. The V and J genes are TRBV20-1 and TRBJ2-7; 7 positions match TRBD1. Germline assignment: CDR1 DFQATT and CDR2 SNEGSKA (reference sequence). The V segment lost 6 bases and the J segment 12 bases; nucleotides outside the gene matches: 11. The CDR3 is 11 residues long. The CDR3 DNA follows: TGCAGTGCCCGGAGACAGGGAGTGAGGTACTTC. Translated, it gives CSARRQGVRYF.

Points on this clonotype: The CDR3 does not close with the conserved phenylalanine or tryptophan, likely indicating a read error. The chain uses TRBV10-3 and TRBJ2-2, with D unresolved. CDR3 length: 12 residues. V lost 9 bases and J 7 bases, leaving 12 bases between the germline ends. From germline, CDR1 is ENHRY and CDR2 SYGVKD. The DNA for the CDR3 is TGTGCCATTTCTTCACGCGGCGGGGAGCTGTTTTCC. It translates to CAISSRGGELFS.

This clonotype qualifies as medium-sized. The chain recombines TRBV9 with TRBJ2-2; tentatively, D is TRBD1 (6 bases). There are 15 residues in the CDR3. V was cut by 0 bases and J by 4 bases, with 10 bases left in between. Germline V lookup: CDR1 SGDLS, CDR2 YYNGEE. CDR3 sequence reads: CASSVGGQLTGELFF. The CDR3 nucleotides are TGTGCCAGCAGCGTAGGTGGACAGCTCACCGGGGAGCTGTTTTTT.

The genes are TRBV13 and TRBJ2-7; 11 positions agree with TRBD2. This CDR3 has 15 residues. Germline lookup yields CDR1 PRHDT and CDR2 FYEKMQ (reference sequence). V was pared by 2 bases and J by 4 bases, with 4 bases of the junction left unmatched. CDR3 region: CASSLHGTSGYEQYF. The CDR3 DNA follows: TGTGCCAGCAGCTTACACGGGACTAGCGGATACGAGCAGTACTTC.

The chain couples TRBV2 to TRBJ1-1; D ambiguous. The germline CDR1 and CDR2 sequences are SNHLY and FYNNEI. There are 13 residues in the CDR3. V lost 2 bases to trimming and J lost 4 bases, with 8 bases between them. CDR3 residues: CASSEIGSTEAFF. CDR3 nucleotides: TGTGCCAGCAGTGAAATAGGGTCCACTGAAGCTTTCTTT.

This clonotype has ten or more counts. The chain combines TRBV20-1 with TRBJ2-1, with TRBD2 matching 10 bases. The CDR3 is 14 amino acids. Unmatched junction bases numbered 7, after V lost 4 bases and J lost 7 bases. Germline V gene data show CDR1 as DFQATT and CDR2 as SNEGSKA (reference sequence). The CDR3 spells CSANLAGAGNEQFF. DNA of the CDR3: TGCAGTGCTAATCTAGCGGGAGCTGGTAATGAGCAGTTCTTC.

This clonotype appeared many times. The chain carries TRBV6-5 and TRBJ1-3; D not resolved. CDR3 length: 12 residues. V lost 9 bases to trimming and J lost 0 bases, with 6 bases between them. CDR1 MNHEY and CDR2 SVGAGI come from the germline V gene. CDR3 sequence: CASSGSGNTIYF. DNA for the CDR3: TGTGCCAGTAGTGGCTCTGGAAACACCATATATTTT.

This clonotype was detected ten times or more. The chain combines TRBV7-8 with TRBJ2-7; D tentatively fits TRBD1 or TRBD2 (5 bases each). With 4 bases removed from V and 1 base from J, the gap between germline ends came to 23 bases. From germline, CDR1 is SGHVS and CDR2 FQNEAQ. The CDR3 has 18 residues. The CDR3, as DNA: TGTGCCAGCAGCTCGCTGTTTAGGGGAGCGGCGATTTCCTACGAGCAGTACTTC. Residues: CASSSLFRGAAISYEQYF.

Many counts were recorded for this clonotype. This chain uses TRBV6-1 with TRBJ1-3, with unresolved D. The CDR3 has 16 amino acids. The V gene's germline CDR1 is MNHNS and CDR2 SASEGT. V lost 2 bases and J 0 bases, leaving 11 bases between the germline ends. CDR3 sequence: CASSETYINSGNTIYF. The DNA for the CDR3 is TGTGCCAGCAGTGAAACGTACATTAACTCTGGAAACACCATATATTTT.

This clonotype has a handful of counts. This chain joins TRBV3-1 and TRBJ1-1; D may be TRBD1 (5 bases). Germline CDR1 and CDR2: LGHDT and YNNKEL (reference sequence). Trimming pared 3 bases from V and 8 bases from J, leaving 7 bases between. The CDR3 consists of 11 residues. As DNA, the CDR3 is TGTGCCAGCAGCCACACAGGAGAAGCTTTCTTT. Protein product: CASSHTGEAFF.

The chain is built from TRBV4-1 and TRBJ2-2, with a tentative D call TRBD1 (5 bases). This CDR3 is 17 amino acids long. V was clipped by 7 bases and J by 5 bases, with 23 bases between them. The germline CDR1 and CDR2 sequences are MGHRA and YSYEKL. Written as DNA, the CDR3 is TGCGCCAGCACCCCTTCCCTAGGGGCAACTCCGACCGGGGAGCTGTTTTTT. Protein product: CASTPSLGATPTGELFF.

This clonotype occurred once. The V gene is TRBV24-1, the J gene TRBJ2-1, with 12 nucleotides matching TRBD2. This CDR3 has 16 amino acids. Germline V gene lookup returns CDR1 KGHDR and CDR2 SFDVKD. Germline trimming cut 5 bases from V and 4 bases from J; bases unmatched to any gene: 5. CDR3: CATSATGTSGYNEQFF. For the CDR3, the DNA is TGTGCCACCAGTGCCACTGGGACTAGCGGGTACAATGAGCAGTTCTTC.

This clonotype was detected ten times or more. V is TRBV20-1 and J is TRBJ1-5; D is ambiguous. Trimming left V 0 bases short and J 0 bases short, with 9 bases between. Germline-derived CDR1 and CDR2 are DFQATT and SNEGSKA (reference sequence). This CDR3 spans 15 amino acids. The CDR3 sequence is CSARDPGSSNQPQHF. CDR3 nucleotide sequence: TGCAGTGCTAGAGATCCTGGTTCTAGCAATCAGCCCCAGCATTTT.

This clonotype has a handful of counts. A much larger clone is a single base away; this may be a read error. This chain connects TRBV9 to TRBJ1-2; D may be TRBD1 (6 bases). CDR1 is SGDLS, CDR2 YYNGEE, per germline. The CDR3 is made up of 15 amino acids. The CDR3 loop is CASSAPPSTGYGSTF. Written as DNA, the CDR3 is TGTGCCAGCAGCGCCCCACCTTCGACAGGTTATGGCTCCACCTTC.

Comment on this clonotype: This may stem from a read error, because a much larger clone lies one nucleotide away. The gene calls are TRBV5-5 and TRBJ1-6; a possible D gene is TRBD1 (5 bases). This CDR3 is 14 amino acids long. V lost 6 bases and J lost 5, with 12 bases in between. Germline CDR1 reads SGHKS; CDR2 reads YYEKEE (reference sequence). This chain's CDR3 is CASNRRGNNSPLHF. CDR3 in DNA: TGTGCCAGCAATCGCCGGGGCAATAATTCACCCCTCCACTTT.

The table lists this clonotype with many counts. As DNA, the CDR3 is TGTGCCAGCTCACCGGGGGGCAGGGATCCCCTCCACTTT. Amino acid sequence: CASSPGGRDPLHF. The V call is TRBV18, the J call TRBJ1-6; D is perhaps TRBD1 (6 bases). This CDR3 is built from 13 residues. Germline assignment: CDR1 KGHSH and CDR2 LQKENI. V shed 3 bases and J shed 13 bases, with 13 bases lying between them.